Each of the 21 T cell receptor beta chains below was sequenced from the same sample in a study of control samples from healthy donors and cancer patients (dated by TCRdb to 2020 to 2021). The library was produced with the immunoSEQ multiplex PCR assay. The clones in this table, taken by TCRdb from immuneACCESS, are in-frame only. Not every clone is retained; where verified, under half of the shortfall comes from an unresolved V gene, and the cause of the rest is unknown. Within this sample are fewer than 120,000 clones, with 88% of them counted one time only. Of the sample, 3.5% to 4.5% falls within the top ten clones. The material sequenced was PBMCs. These receptors were collected from an older woman with lung cancer.

This clone was found once. The chain recombines TRBV6-5 with TRBJ2-7; 10 nucleotides agree with TRBD2. J was trimmed by 2 bases and V by 0 bases; bases with no gene match: 4. The V gene's germline CDR1 is MNHEY and CDR2 SVGAGI. CDR3 length equals 16 residues. CDR3 nucleotides: TGTGCCAGCAGTTACTCTTCCCTAGCGGGAGCCTACGAGCAGTACTTC. Translated: CASSYSSLAGAYEQYF.

V is TRBV6-5 and J is TRBJ1-5; TRBD1 aligns across 11 bases. V was pared by 6 bases and J by 6 bases, with 4 bases of the junction left unmatched. The germline gives CDR1 MNHEY, CDR2 SVGAGI. This CDR3 spans 14 amino acids. The CDR3 sequence: CASRSGQGAQPQHF. As DNA, the CDR3 is TGTGCCAGCAGATCCGGACAGGGGGCTCAGCCCCAGCATTTT.

The genes are TRBV5-1 and TRBJ1-5; D is unclear. V lost 0 bases to trimming and J lost 0 bases, with 7 bases between them. Looked up from germline, CDR1 is SGHRS and CDR2 is YFSETQ. This CDR3 is 15 amino acids long. The chain's CDR3 is CASSLDLNSNQPQHF. As DNA, the CDR3 is TGCGCCAGCAGCTTGGACCTCAATAGCAATCAGCCCCAGCATTTT.

The rearrangement uses TRBV7-8 and TRBJ1-1; no firm D call. CDR1 SGHVS and CDR2 FQNEAQ come from the germline V gene. The CDR3 is 17 amino acids. V shed 1 base and J shed 4 bases, with 19 bases lying between them. CDR3 protein: CASSLGASAGMATEAFF. In DNA form, the CDR3 reads TGTGCCAGCAGCTTAGGGGCCTCGGCCGGGATGGCCACTGAAGCTTTCTTT.

This clone was recorded a few times. This chain links TRBV19 with TRBJ1-1; 7 nucleotides agree with TRBD1. The germline V gene has CDR1 LNHDA and CDR2 SQIVND (reference sequence). V trimming: 8 bases; J trimming: 4 bases; junction bases outside the gene matches: 10. There are 14 residues in the CDR3. As DNA, the CDR3 is TGTGCCAGTCAACTGACAGGGTTGAGCACTGAAGCTTTCTTT. Its translation is CASQLTGLSTEAFF. The whole variable domain, remainder taken from reference TRBV19 and TRBJ1-1, is DGGITQSPKYLFRKEGQNVTLSCEQNLNHDAMYWYRQDPGQGLRLIYYSQIVNDFQKGDIAEGYSVSREKKESFPLTVTSAQKNPTAFYLCASQLTGLSTEAFFGQGTRLTVV.

The CDR3 DNA sequence: TGTGCCAGTAGTGCTGGGGGAATCCCATACGAGCAGTACTTC. This encodes CASSAGGIPYEQYF. The gene calls are TRBV19 and TRBJ2-7, with D perhaps given as TRBD1 or TRBD2 (5 bases each). Germline V gene sequence: CDR1 LNHDA, CDR2 SQIVND (reference sequence). CDR3 size: 14 residues. The V and J ends lost 5 bases and 4 bases respectively, with 15 bases between them.

This chain uses TRBV7-9 with TRBJ2-7, with D maybe TRBD1 (7 bases). CDR1 is SEHNR, CDR2 FQNEAQ, per germline (reference sequence). Trimming shortened V by 2 bases and J by 2 bases, and 16 bases separated the two germline ends. The CDR3 runs to 16 residues. The CDR3 coding sequence is TGTGCCAGCAGCTTATACCCTTCCAGGGGGGCCTACGAGCAGTACTTC. It codes for CASSLYPSRGAYEQYF.

The chain uses TRBV7-2 and TRBJ1-1; D is uncertain. The CDR3 has 13 amino acids. V was shortened by 1 base and J by 1 base, with 4 bases between the two germline ends. Germline V CDR1 and CDR2: SGHTA, FQGNSA. CDR3 sequence reads: CASSLVRNTEAFF. As DNA, the CDR3 is TGTGCCAGCAGCTTAGTACGGAACACTGAAGCTTTCTTT.

The gene calls are TRBV27 and TRBJ1-2, with 11 bases fitting TRBD1. CDR3 length equals 15 residues. Germline values: CDR1 MNHEY, CDR2 SMNVEV (reference sequence). V shed 5 bases, J shed 3 bases, and the junction held 5 bases outside the gene matches. CDR3 in amino acids: CASSPGTGGYYGYTF. In nucleotides, the CDR3 is TGTGCCAGCAGTCCCGGGACAGGGGGGTACTATGGCTACACCTTC.

The chain carries TRBV4-3 and TRBJ2-2, with 9 bases fitting TRBD1. With V trimmed by 1 base and J by 5 bases, 11 bases remained unmatched. Germline CDR1 is LGHNA and CDR2 is YSLEER. The CDR3 is 18 amino acids. CDR3 DNA sequence: TGCGCCAGCAGCCAAGCGCCTCCGGGACAGGGTGTAACCGGGGAGCTGTTTTTT. This gives the protein CASSQAPPGQGVTGELFF.

The rearrangement joins TRBV15 to TRBJ1-1; perhaps TRBD1 as D (6 bases). Germline V gene sequence: CDR1 LNHNV, CDR2 YYDKDF (reference sequence). This CDR3 comprises 15 residues. V lost 0 bases to trimming and J lost 7 bases, with 15 bases between them. The CDR3 region is CATSRERTVPGEAFF. Written as DNA, the CDR3 is TGTGCCACCAGCAGAGAAAGGACAGTACCGGGTGAAGCTTTCTTT.

This chain uses TRBV7-6 with TRBJ1-2, with unresolved D. This CDR3 spans 15 amino acids. The germline CDR1 and CDR2 sequences are SGHVS and FNYEAQ. V was shortened by 1 base and J by 6 bases, with 15 bases between the two germline ends. The CDR3 DNA follows: TGTGCCAGCAGCTTAGGAAACATACCGCTCGATGGCTACACCTTC. Translating it yields CASSLGNIPLDGYTF.

CDR3 loop: CASSQPGMGSYEQYF. CDR3 DNA sequence: TGCGCCAGCAGCCAGCCGGGAATGGGGTCCTACGAGCAGTACTTC. The chain carries TRBV4-1 and TRBJ2-7; a weak D match, TRBD2 (5 bases). V was cut by 3 bases and J by 1 base, with 13 bases left in between. The CDR3 runs 15 residues. Germline loops: CDR1 MGHRA, CDR2 YSYEKL.

The CDR3 sequence: CASSPRGTVAFF. CDR3 sequence (DNA): TGTGCCAGCTCACCACGGGGGACAGTAGCTTTCTTT. The J gene is TRBJ1-1, the V gene TRBV18, with 7 bases identical to TRBD1. This CDR3 is 12 amino acids long. V was pared by 1 base and J by 10 bases, with 3 bases of the junction left unmatched. The germline V gene encodes CDR1 KGHSH and CDR2 LQKENI.

V and J are TRBV4-1 and TRBJ2-7; TRBD1 aligns across 7 bases. V was pared by 4 bases and J by 3 bases, with 12 bases of the junction left unmatched. The CDR3 totals 16 residues. CDR1 and CDR2 from the germline V gene are MGHRA and YSYEKL. CDR3 amino acids: CASSLTSGTDYYEQYF. The CDR3 DNA sequence: TGCGCCAGCAGCCTTACATCCGGGACAGATTACTACGAGCAGTACTTC.

The chain is built from TRBV6-5 and TRBJ2-2; D may be TRBD1 or TRBD2 (5 bases each). The CDR3 has 15 amino acids. V was pared by 8 bases and J by 0 bases, with 13 bases between. Germline V gene lookup returns CDR1 MNHEY and CDR2 SVGAGI. For the CDR3, the DNA is TGTGCCAGCTCCTCCGGGACCCCGAACACCGGGGAGCTGTTTTTT. Encoded protein: CASSSGTPNTGELFF.

The V and J genes are TRBV27 and TRBJ1-2, with D unclear. Germline V gene sequence: CDR1 MNHEY, CDR2 SMNVEV (reference sequence). The CDR3 extends over 14 amino acids. Trimming took off 5 bases at V and 5 bases at J, with 15 bases between the two ends. This chain's CDR3 is CASSPGVLEYGYTF. CDR3 DNA sequence: TGTGCCAGCAGTCCCGGGGTCCTGGAGTATGGCTACACCTTC.

The genes are TRBV29-1 and TRBJ1-1; D unresolved. Per the germline V gene, CDR1 is SQVTM and CDR2 is ANQGSEA. This CDR3 spans 13 amino acids. Trimming cost V 6 bases and J 0 bases, with 11 bases left between them. CDR3 amino acids: CSVSGPMNTEAFF. In DNA form, the CDR3 reads TGCAGCGTAAGTGGACCGATGAACACTGAAGCTTTCTTT.

In its sample, this clone was seen once. V gene TRBV29-1 combines with J gene TRBJ1-5; 7 bases map to TRBD1. The V gene end was trimmed by 6 bases and the J gene end by 3 bases; junction bases not matched to a gene: 5. The CDR3 has 13 amino acids. Germline V gene lookup returns CDR1 SQVTM and CDR2 ANQGSEA. The CDR3 is CSVRGQLNQPQHF. In DNA, the CDR3 is TGCAGCGTGCGGGGACAGCTCAATCAGCCCCAGCATTTT.

The genes are TRBV6-2 or TRBV6-3 and TRBJ2-7; either TRBD1 or TRBD2 may fit D (5 bases each). The V and J ends lost 4 bases and 6 bases respectively, with 7 bases between them. The germline V gene encodes CDR1 MNHEY and CDR2 SVGEGT. This CDR3 has 11 residues. The CDR3 coding sequence is TGTGCCAGCAGTTGGGACGGCGAGCAGTACTTC. As protein: CASSWDGEQYF.

This clone was detected once. This chain joins TRBV5-1 and TRBJ2-1, with a possible D match to TRBD2 (7 bases). Germline V lookup: CDR1 SGHRS, CDR2 YFSETQ. The CDR3 length is 16 residues. The V and J ends lost 7 bases and 5 bases respectively, with 22 bases between them. CDR3 nucleotides: TGCGCCAGCCATTTAAGGACGGCGGGGGCTCACAATGAGCAGTTCTTC. Protein: CASHLRTAGAHNEQFF. The whole variable domain, remainder taken from reference TRBV5-1 and TRBJ2-1, is KAGVTQTPRYLIKTRGQQVTLSCSPISGHRSVSWYQQTPGQGLQFLFEYFSETQRNKGNFPGRFSGRQFSNSRSEMNVSTLELGDSALYLCASHLRTAGAHNEQFFGPGTRLTVL.